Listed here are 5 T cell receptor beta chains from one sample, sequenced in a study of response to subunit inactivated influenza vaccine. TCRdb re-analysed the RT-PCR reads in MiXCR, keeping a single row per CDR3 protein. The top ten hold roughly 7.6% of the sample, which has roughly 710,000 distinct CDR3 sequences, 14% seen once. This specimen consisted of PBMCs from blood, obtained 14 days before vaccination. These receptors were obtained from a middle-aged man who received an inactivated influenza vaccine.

The CDR3 loop reads CASSRHYNEQFF. DNA for the CDR3: TGTGCCAGCAGTCGACACTACAATGAGCAGTTCTTC. The chain is built from TRBV11-2 and TRBJ2-1; D is ambiguous. V was trimmed by 6 bases and J by 3 bases, leaving 6 bases between them. Germline V gives CDR1 SGHAT, CDR2 FQNNGV. This CDR3 contains 12 residues.

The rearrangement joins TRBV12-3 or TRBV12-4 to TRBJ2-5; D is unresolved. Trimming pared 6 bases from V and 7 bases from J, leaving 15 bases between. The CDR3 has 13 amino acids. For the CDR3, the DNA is TGTGCCAGCAGCCCCTCGGCATACGGGACCCAGTACTTC. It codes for CASSPSAYGTQYF.

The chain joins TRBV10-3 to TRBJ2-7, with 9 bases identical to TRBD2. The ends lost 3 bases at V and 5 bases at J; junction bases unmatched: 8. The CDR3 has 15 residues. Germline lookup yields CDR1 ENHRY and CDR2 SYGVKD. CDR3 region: CAISDRGRATDEQYF. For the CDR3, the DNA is TGTGCCATCAGTGACCGCGGGAGGGCCACTGACGAGCAGTACTTC.

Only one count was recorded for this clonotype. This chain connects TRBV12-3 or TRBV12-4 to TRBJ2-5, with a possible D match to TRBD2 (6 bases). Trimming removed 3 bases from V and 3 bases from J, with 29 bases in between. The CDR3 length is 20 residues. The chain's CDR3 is CASSFYGVFVGEVAEETQYF. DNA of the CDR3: TGTGCCAGCAGTTTTTATGGGGTTTTTGTTGGCGAGGTAGCGGAAGAGACCCAGTACTTC.

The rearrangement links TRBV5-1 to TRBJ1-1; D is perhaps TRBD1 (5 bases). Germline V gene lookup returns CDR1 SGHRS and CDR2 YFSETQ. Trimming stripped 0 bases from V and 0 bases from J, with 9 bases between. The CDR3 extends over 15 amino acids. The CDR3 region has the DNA TGCGCCAGCAGCTTGGCGACAGCGCTGAACACTGAAGCTTTCTTT. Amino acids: CASSLATALNTEAFF.